A single TCR beta chain is shown here with its context. The antigen is not known. Sequence at one end of the junction differs from germline and may be a read error. Only in-frame clones appear in the TCRdb table, and some are missing; sequencing was by immunoSEQ multiplex PCR. The table records more than 25,000 clones, under 90% of them present only once. This sample is drawn from a study of Tregs in tolerant kidney transplant recipients. Turning to the study itself: Sorting of CD4+CD25+CD127- cells followed 3-day belatacept mixed lymphocyte reactions, sometimes with roughly five-day graft donor restimulation.

Findings of the study overall: Validation in larger populations is needed because few patients were studied.

Germline V lookup: CDR1 SGHNT, CDR2 YYREEE (reference sequence). This CDR3 contains 14 residues. This receptor was taken from a human donor in good health. Sequencing was done on a sample of Tregs from blood cultured with allogeneic cells. This chain links TRBV5-4 with TRBJ2-3; D remains unclear. The chain's CDR3 is CASSQDLRRDTQYF. For the CDR3, the DNA is TGCGCCAGCAGCCAAGATCTTCGGCGAGATACGCAGTATTTT. Looking up the rest from reference TRBV5-4 and TRBJ2-3 gives the full variable domain: ETGVTQSPTHLIKTRGQQVTLRCSSQSGHNTVSWYQQALGQGPQFIFQYYREEENGRGNFPPRFSGLQFPNYSSELNVNALELDDSALYLCASSQDLRRDTQYFGPGTRLTVL.